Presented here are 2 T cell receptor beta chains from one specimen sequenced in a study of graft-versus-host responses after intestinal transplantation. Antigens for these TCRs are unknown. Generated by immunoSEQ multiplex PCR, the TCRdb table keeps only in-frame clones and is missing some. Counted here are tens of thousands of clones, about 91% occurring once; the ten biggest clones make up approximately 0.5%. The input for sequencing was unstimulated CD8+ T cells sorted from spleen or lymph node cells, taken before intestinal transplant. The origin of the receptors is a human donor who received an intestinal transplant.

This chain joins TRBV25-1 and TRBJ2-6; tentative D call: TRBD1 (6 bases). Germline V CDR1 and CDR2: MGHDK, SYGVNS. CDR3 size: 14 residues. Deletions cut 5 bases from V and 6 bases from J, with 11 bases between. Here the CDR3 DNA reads TGTGCCAGCAGTACGACAGGATCGGCCAACGTCCTGACTTTC. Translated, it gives CASSTTGSANVLTF.

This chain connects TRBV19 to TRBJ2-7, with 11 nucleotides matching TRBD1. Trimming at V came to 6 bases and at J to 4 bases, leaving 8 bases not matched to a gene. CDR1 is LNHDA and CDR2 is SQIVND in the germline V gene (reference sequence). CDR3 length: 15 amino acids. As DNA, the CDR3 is TGTGCCAGTAGCGCCGGGACAGGGGGTGGATACGAGCAGTACTTC. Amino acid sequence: CASSAGTGGGYEQYF.